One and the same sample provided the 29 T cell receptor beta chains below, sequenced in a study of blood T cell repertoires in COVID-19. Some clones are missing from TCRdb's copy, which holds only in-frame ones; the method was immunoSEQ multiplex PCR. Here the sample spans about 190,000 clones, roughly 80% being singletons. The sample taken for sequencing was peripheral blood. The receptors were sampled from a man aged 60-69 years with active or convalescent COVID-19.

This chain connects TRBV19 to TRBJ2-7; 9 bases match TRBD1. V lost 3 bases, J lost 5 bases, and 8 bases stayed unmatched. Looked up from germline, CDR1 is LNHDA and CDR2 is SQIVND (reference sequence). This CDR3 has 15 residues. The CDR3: CASSMARDRVHEQYF. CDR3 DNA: TGTGCCAGTAGTATGGCCCGGGACAGGGTCCACGAGCAGTACTTC.

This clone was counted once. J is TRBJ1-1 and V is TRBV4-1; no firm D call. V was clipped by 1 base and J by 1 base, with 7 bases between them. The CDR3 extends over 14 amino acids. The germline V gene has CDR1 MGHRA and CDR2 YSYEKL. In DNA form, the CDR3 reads TGCGCCAGCAGCCAAGTTGTTAGGAACACTGAAGCTTTCTTT. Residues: CASSQVVRNTEAFF.

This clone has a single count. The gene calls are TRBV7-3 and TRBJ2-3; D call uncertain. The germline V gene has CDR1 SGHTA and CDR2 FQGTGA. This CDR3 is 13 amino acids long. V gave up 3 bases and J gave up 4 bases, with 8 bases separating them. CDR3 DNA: TGTGCCAGCAGCTTTGAGGTATCAGATACGCAGTATTTT. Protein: CASSFEVSDTQYF.

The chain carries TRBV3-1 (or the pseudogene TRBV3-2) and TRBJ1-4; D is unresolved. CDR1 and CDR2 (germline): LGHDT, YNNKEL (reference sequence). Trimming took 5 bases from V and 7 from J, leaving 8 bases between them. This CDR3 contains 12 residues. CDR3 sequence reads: CASSSGGEKLFF. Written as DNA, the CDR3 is TGTGCCAGCAGCTCTGGCGGTGAAAAACTGTTTTTT.

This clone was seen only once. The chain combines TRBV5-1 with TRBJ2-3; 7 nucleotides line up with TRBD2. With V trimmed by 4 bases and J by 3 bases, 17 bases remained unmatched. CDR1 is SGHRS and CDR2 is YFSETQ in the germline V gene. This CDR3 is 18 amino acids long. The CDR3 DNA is TGCGCCAGCAGCGCGTACCCGAACAGCGGGAAAAGGACAGATACGCAGTATTTT. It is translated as CASSAYPNSGKRTDTQYF.

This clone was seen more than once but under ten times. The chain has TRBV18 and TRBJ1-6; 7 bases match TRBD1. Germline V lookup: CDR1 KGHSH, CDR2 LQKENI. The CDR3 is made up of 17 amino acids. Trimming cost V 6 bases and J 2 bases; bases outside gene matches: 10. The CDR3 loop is CASSPTGSLPYNSPLHF. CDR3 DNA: TGTGCCAGCTCCCCGACAGGGTCGTTGCCCTATAATTCACCCCTCCACTTT. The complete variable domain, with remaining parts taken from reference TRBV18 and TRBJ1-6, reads NAGVMQNPRHLVRRRGQEARLRCSPMKGHSHVYWYRQLPEEGLKFMVYLQKENIIDESGMPKERFSAEFPKEGPSILRIQQVVRGDSAAYFCASSPTGSLPYNSPLHFGNGTRLTVT.

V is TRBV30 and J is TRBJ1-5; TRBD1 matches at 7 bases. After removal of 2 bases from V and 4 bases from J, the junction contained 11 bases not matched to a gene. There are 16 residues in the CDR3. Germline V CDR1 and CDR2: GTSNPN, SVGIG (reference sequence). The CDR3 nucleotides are TGTGCCTGGAGTACCTTCAGGGGGAGGAGTAATCAGCCCCAGCATTTT. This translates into CAWSTFRGRSNQPQHF.

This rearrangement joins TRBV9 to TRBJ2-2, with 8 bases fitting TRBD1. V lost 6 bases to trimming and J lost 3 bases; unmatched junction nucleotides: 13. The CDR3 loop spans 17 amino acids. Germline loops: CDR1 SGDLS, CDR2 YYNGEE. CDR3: CASTQTPGGEYTGELFF. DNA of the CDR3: TGTGCCAGCACCCAAACGCCAGGGGGCGAGTACACCGGGGAGCTGTTTTTT. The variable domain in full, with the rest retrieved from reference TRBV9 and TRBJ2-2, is DSGVTQTPKHLITATGQRVTLRCSPRSGDLSVYWYQQSLDQGLQFLIQYYNGEERAKGNILERFSAQQFPDLHSELNLSSLELGDSALYFCASTQTPGGEYTGELFFGEGSRLTVL.

DNA for the CDR3: TGTGCCAGCAGCTTGGGACAGGTGCAGTTCTTC. Its translation: CASSLGQVQFF. The chain couples TRBV5-4 to TRBJ2-1; possibly TRBD1 for D (6 bases). The V end was cut by 0 bases, the J end by 12 bases, with 7 bases between. The CDR3 totals 11 residues. The V gene's germline CDR1 is SGHNT and CDR2 YYREEE (reference sequence).

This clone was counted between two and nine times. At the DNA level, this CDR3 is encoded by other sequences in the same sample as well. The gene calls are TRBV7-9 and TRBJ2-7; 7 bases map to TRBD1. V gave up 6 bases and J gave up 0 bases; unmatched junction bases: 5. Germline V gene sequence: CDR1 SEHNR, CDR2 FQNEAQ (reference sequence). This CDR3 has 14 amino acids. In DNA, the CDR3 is TGTGCCAGCAGTTCGACAGGGAGCTCCTACGAGCAGTACTTC. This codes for CASSSTGSSYEQYF. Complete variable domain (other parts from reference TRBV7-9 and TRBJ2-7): DTGVSQNPRHKITKRGQNVTFRCDPISEHNRLYWYRQTLGQGPEFLTYFQNEAQLEKSRLLSDRFSAERPKGSFSTLEIQRTEQGDSAMYLCASSSTGSSYEQYFGPGTRLTVT.

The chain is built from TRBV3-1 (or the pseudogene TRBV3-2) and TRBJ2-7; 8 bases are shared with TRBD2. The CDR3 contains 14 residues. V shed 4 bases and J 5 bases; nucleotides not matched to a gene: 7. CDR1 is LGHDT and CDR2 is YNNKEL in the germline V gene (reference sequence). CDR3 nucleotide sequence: TGTGCCAGCAGCCGGAGCGGGAGCGTAAACGAGCAGTACTTC. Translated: CASSRSGSVNEQYF.

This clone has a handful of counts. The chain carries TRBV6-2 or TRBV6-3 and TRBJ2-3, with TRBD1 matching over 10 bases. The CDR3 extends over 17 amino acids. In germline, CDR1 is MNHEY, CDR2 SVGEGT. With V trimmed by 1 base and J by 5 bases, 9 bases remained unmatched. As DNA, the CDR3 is TGTGCCAGCAGTTACTGGACCGGGACAGGGGCGGGAGATACGCAGTATTTT. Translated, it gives CASSYWTGTGAGDTQYF.

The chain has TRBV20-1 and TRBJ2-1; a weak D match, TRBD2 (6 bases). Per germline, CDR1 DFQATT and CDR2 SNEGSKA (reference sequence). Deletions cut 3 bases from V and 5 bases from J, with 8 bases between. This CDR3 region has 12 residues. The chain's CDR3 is CSASTGDNEQFF. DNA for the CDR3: TGCAGTGCTAGTACGGGGGACAATGAGCAGTTCTTC.

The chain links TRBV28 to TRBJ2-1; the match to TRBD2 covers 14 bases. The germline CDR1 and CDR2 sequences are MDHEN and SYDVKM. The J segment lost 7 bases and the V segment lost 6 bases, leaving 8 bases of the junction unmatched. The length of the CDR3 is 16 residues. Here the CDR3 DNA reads TGTGCCAGCAGGCCTCCGGGACTAGCGGGAGAGAATGAGCAGTTCTTC. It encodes CASRPPGLAGENEQFF.

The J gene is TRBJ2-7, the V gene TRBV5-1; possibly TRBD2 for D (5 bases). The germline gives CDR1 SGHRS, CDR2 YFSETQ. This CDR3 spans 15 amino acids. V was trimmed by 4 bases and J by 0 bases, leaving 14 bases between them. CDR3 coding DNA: TGCGCCAGCAGCAGAGGTCAAGGGAGCTCCTACGAGCAGTACTTC. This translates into CASSRGQGSSYEQYF.

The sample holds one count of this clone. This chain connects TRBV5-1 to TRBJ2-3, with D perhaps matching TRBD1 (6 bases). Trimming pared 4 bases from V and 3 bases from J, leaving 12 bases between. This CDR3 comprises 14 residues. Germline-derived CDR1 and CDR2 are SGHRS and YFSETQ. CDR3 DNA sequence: TGCGCCAGCAGCCTATACGACAGGACAGATACGCAGTATTTT. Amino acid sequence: CASSLYDRTDTQYF.

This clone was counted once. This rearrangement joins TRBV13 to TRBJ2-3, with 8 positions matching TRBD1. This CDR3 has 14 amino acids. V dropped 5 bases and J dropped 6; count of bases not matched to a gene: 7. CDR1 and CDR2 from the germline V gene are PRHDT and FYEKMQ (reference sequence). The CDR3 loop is CASSPRTGSDTQYF. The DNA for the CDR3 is TGTGCCAGCAGCCCCCGGACAGGGTCCGATACGCAGTATTTT.

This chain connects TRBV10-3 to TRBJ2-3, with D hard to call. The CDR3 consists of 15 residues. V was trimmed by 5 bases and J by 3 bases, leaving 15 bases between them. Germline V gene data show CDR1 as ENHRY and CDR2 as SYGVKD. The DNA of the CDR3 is TGTGCCATCAGTCCCCGCAGCGCCGAGACAGATACGCAGTATTTT. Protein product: CAISPRSAETDTQYF.

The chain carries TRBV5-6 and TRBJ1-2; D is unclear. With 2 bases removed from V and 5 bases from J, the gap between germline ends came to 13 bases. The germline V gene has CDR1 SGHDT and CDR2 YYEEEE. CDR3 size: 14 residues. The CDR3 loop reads CASSFSGLAYGYTF. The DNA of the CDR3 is TGTGCCAGCAGCTTTTCCGGGCTAGCGTATGGCTACACCTTC.

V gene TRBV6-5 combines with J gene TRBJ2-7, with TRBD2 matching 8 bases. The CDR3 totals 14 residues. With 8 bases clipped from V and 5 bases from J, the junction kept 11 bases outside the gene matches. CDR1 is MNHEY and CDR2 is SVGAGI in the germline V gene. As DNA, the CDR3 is TGTGCCAGCTTGGCAGCGGGAGTCGGTAACGAGCAGTACTTC. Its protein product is CASLAAGVGNEQYF.

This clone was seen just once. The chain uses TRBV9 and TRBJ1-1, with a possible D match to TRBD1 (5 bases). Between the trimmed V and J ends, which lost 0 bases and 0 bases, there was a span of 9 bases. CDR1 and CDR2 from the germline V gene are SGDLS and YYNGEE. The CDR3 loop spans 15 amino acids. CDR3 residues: CASSVGWGVNTEAFF. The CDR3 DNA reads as TGTGCCAGCAGCGTAGGGTGGGGGGTGAACACTGAAGCTTTCTTT.

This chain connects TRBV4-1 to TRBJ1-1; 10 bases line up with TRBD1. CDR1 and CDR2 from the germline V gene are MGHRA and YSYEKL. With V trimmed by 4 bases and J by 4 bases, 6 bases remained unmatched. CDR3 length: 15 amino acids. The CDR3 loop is CASSRDRGPGTEAFF. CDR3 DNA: TGCGCCAGCAGCCGAGACAGGGGGCCGGGCACTGAAGCTTTCTTT.

CDR3 in DNA: TGTGCCAGCAGTAGAGACAGGAGTTACAATGAGCAGTTCTTC. Translated: CASSRDRSYNEQFF. V and J are TRBV28 and TRBJ2-1, with D possibly matching TRBD1 (6 bases). V lost 5 bases to trimming and J lost 4 bases, with 12 bases between them. Looked up from germline, CDR1 is MDHEN and CDR2 is SYDVKM. The CDR3 extends over 14 amino acids.

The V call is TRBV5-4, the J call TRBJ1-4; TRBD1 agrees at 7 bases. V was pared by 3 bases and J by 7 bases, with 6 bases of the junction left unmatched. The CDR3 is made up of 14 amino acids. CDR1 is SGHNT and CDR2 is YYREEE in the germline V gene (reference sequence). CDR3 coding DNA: TGTGCCAGCAGCTCGACAGGGAAGAGTGAAAAACTGTTTTTT. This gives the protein CASSSTGKSEKLFF. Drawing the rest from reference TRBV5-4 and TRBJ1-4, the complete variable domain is ETGVTQSPTHLIKTRGQQVTLRCSSQSGHNTVSWYQQALGQGPQFIFQYYREEENGRGNFPPRFSGLQFPNYSSELNVNALELDDSALYLCASSSTGKSEKLFFGSGTQLSVL.

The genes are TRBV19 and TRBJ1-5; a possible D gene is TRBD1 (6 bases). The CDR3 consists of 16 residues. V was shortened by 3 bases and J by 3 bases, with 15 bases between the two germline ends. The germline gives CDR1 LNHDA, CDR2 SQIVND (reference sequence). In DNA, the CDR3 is TGTGCCAGTAGTATGGGCATAGGGGGTATCAATCAGCCCCAGCATTTT. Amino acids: CASSMGIGGINQPQHF.

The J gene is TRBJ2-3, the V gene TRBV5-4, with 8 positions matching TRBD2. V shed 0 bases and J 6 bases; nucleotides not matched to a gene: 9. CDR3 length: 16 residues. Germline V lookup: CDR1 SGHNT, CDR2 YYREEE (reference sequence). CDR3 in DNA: TGTGCCAGCAGCTTGGCTGGGACTAGGGTTCGCGATACGCAGTATTTT. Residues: CASSLAGTRVRDTQYF.

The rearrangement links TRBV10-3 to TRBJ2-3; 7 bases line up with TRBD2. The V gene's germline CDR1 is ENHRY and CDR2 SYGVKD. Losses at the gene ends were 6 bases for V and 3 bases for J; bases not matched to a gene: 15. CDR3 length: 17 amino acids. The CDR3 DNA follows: TGTGCCATCAGGGGGGGGTTCGGGAGCAGTGTAACAGATACGCAGTATTTT. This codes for CAIRGGFGSSVTDTQYF.

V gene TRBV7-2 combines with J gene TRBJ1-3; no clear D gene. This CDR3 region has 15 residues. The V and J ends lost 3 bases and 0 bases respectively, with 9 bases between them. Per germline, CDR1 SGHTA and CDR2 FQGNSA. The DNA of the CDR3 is TGTGCCAGCAGCTTTGCGGGAAACTCTGGAAACACCATATATTTT. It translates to CASSFAGNSGNTIYF.

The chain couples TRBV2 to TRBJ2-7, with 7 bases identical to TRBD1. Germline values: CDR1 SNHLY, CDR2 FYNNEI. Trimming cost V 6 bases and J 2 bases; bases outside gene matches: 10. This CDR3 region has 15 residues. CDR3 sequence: CASRVDRVGTYEQYF. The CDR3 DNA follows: TGTGCCAGCAGAGTTGACAGGGTCGGCACCTACGAGCAGTACTTC.